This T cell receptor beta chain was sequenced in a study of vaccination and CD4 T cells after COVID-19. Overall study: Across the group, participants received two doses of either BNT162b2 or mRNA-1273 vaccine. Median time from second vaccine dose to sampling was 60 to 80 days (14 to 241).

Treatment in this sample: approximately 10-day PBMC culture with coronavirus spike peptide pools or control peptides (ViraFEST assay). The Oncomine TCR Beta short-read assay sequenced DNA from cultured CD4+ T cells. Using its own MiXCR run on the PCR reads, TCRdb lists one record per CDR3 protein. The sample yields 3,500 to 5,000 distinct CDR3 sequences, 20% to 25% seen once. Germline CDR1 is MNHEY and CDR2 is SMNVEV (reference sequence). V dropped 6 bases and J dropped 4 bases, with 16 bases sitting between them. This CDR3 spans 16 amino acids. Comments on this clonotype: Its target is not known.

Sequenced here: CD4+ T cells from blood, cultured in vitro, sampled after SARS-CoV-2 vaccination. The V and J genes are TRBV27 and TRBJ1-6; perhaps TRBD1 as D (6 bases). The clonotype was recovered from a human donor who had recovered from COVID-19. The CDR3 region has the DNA TGTGCCAGCAGAAATCGCCGAACAGGGTATAATTCACCCCTCCACTTT. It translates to CASRNRRTGYNSPLHF.